Described below is a single TCR beta chain sequence and its context. This CDR3 is built from 12 residues. CDR1 and CDR2 (germline): MNHEY, SMNVEV (reference sequence). V shed 8 bases and J shed 5 bases, with 10 bases lying between them. The data were taken from a study of shared clonotypes between healthy human individuals. Clones were read by immunoSEQ multiplex PCR, and TCRdb kept only the in-frame ones, dropping some. The table lists 1.5 million to 2.5 million clones, around 96% of them singletons. CD45RO-negative cells were positively selected for CCR7, leaving out terminally differentiated effector memory CD45RA+ cells.

The chain combines TRBV27 with TRBJ2-1, with unresolved D. The origin of this receptor is a man between 18 and 29 years old in good health. Material: naive CD8+ T cells sorted from blood. The CDR3 region is CASRTVDNEQFF. The CDR3 coding sequence is TGTGCCAGCCGGACGGTCGACAATGAGCAGTTCTTC.